This T cell receptor (beta chain) is from a study of OX40 agonist ivuxolimab in advanced cancers. Regarding the complete study: Ivuxolimab was a fully human IgG2 agonistic monoclonal antibody targeting the costimulatory receptor OX40 (CD134). Intravenous ivuxolimab was administered to patients every 2 weeks at six dose levels: 0.01, 0.1, 0.3, 1.5, 3 and 10 mg/kg. Among the roughly 52 dose-escalation patients, roughly 20 had hepatocellular carcinoma, about 15 melanoma, 9 renal cell carcinoma and 9 head and neck cancer. In the dose-escalation cohort, approximately 82% of patients were male, and the mean age was 60 years with a range of about 20 to 90. Prior anti-PD-1, anti-PD-L1 or anti-CTLA-4 therapy was permitted, and less than 45% of dose-escalation patients had received checkpoint inhibitors. Partial responses occurred in three dose-escalation patients, of whom one had hepatocellular carcinoma and two had cutaneous melanoma. The point of sequencing TCRbeta in the periphery was to test whether ivuxolimab changed TCR sequence diversity and drove clonal T-cell expansion. The monotherapy dose-escalation portion (N ≈ 52 patients) of the phase I ivuxolimab trial is reported in the paper. Study-wide findings and limitations: In partial responders in the 0.1-3.0 mg/kg groups, normalized peripheral clonal expansion was found to be among the lowest, especially among CD8+ T cells. On average, CD8+ T cells showed more expanded clones than CD4+ T cells after ivuxolimab. Low levels of normalized T-cell clonal expansion were also shown by some nonresponding patients. Antigen specificity was not determined for the clonally expanded peripheral T cells. At doses of 0.1 to 3.0 mg/kg, clonal expansion of both CD4+ and CD8+ blood T cells was observed from baseline to week 6.

For this clone: Its antigen target is currently unknown. Base qualities are not at hand, and no much larger clone is one base apart.

Genomic DNA was isolated from the sorted cells so that the TCRbeta CDR3 region could be sequenced. The immunoSEQ Assay was used for sequencing of TCRbeta CDR3 regions. TCRdb provides this immuneACCESS table in a form limited to in-frame rearrangements. Some clones are lacking; in checked studies, under half of them reflect an unresolved V gene, and why the rest are absent is not known. Across this sample there are roughly 100,000 clones, with around 89% seen only once. The ten largest clones represent roughly 0.16% of the sample. The trial excluded patients who had a history of autoimmune disease or who were on systemic immunosuppression. In every dose cohort, peripheral blood was drawn for TCR sequencing at baseline, cycle 4 day 1, and cycle 7 day 1. Samples were obtained from an open-label, multicenter, first-in-human phase I dose-escalation trial of ivuxolimab. Adults with locally advanced or metastatic melanoma, renal cell carcinoma, hepatocellular carcinoma or head and neck squamous cell carcinoma were enrolled in the trial. Before TCR sequencing, CD4+ T cells and CD8+ T cells were sorted from peripheral blood as separate populations.

Sequences were derived from CD4+ or CD8+ T cells sorted from blood, sampled in a trial of the OX40 agonist ivuxolimab. The clonotype originates from an adult with an advanced solid tumor such as melanoma, head and neck, liver or kidney cancer.

CDR3 reads: CASSLGLGPQETQYF. The sequenced DNA is TGTGCCAGCAGCTTAGGTCTCGGGCCTCAAGAGACCCAGTACTTC. The V and J segments used are TRBV11-2 and TRBJ2-5; confidence is insufficient to name the D gene. Trimming takes 1 base from V and 2 bases from J, and the germline ends sit 11 bases apart. Spanning cysteine to phenylalanine, the CDR3 consists of 15 amino acids. The DNA shown is the 45-base CDR3, in frame from base 1. CDR1 and CDR2, per the germline V gene, are SGHAT and FQNNGV. The variable domain in full, with residues beyond the CDR3 obtained from the reference TRBV11-2 and TRBJ2-5 genes, is EAGVAQSPRYKIIEKRQSVAFWCNPISGHATLYWYQQILGQGPKLLIQFQNNGVVDDSQLPKDRFSAERLKGVDSTLKIQPAKLEDSAVYLCASSLGLGPQETQYFGPGTRLLVL.